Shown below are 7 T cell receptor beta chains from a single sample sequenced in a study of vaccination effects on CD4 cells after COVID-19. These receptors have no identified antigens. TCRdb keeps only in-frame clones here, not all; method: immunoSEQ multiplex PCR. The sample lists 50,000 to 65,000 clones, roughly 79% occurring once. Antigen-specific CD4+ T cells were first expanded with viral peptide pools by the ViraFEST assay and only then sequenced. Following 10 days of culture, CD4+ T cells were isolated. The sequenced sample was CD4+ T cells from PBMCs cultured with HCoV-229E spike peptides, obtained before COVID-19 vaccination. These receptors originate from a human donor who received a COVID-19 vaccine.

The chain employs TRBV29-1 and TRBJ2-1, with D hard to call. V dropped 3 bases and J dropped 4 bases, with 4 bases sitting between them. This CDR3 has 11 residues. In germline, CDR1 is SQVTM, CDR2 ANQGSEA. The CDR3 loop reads CSVDTYNEQFF. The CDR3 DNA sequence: TGCAGCGTTGACACTTACAATGAGCAGTTCTTC.

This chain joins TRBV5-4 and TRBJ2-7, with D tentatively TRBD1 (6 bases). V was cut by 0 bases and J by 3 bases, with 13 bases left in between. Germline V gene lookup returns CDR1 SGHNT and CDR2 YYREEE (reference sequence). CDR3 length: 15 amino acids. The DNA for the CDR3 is TGTGCCAGCAGCTTGGGGGGGCGCTTCAACTACGAGCAGTACGTC. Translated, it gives CASSLGGRFNYEQYV.

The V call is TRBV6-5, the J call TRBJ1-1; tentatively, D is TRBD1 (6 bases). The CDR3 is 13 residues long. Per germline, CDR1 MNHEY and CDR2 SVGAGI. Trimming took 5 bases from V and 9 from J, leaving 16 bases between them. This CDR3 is CASSLRTRGKAFF. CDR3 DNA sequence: TGTGCCAGCAGTCTTCGTACTAGGGGGAAAGCTTTCTTT.

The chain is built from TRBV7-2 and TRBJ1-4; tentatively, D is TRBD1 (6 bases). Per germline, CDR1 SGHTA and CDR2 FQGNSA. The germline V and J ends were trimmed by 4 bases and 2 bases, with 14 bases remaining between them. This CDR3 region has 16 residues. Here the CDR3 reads CASSSWGRGTNEKLFF. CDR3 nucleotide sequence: TGTGCCAGCAGCTCCTGGGGGCGAGGGACTAATGAAAAACTGTTTTTT.

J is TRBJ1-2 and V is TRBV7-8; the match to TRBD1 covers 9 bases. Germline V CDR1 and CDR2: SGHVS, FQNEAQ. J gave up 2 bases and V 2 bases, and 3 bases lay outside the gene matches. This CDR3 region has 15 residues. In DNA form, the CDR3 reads TGTGCCAGCAGCTTATTTGGGACAGGGAACTATGGCTACACCTTC. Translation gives CASSLFGTGNYGYTF.

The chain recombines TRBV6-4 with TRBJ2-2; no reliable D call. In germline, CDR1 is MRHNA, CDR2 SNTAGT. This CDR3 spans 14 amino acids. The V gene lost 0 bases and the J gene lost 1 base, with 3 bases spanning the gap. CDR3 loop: CASSDSKNTGELFF. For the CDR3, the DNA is TGTGCCAGCAGTGACTCGAAGAACACCGGGGAGCTGTTTTTT.

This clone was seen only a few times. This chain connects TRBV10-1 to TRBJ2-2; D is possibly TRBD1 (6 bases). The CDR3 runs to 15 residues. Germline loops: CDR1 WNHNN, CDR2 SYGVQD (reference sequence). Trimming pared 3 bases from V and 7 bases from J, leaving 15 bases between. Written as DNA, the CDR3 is TGCGCCAGCAGTGAAATATTTGGGGGCCACGGGGAGCTGTTTTTT. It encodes CASSEIFGGHGELFF.